This section outlines one TCR beta chain sequence together with its context. What it binds is unknown. The data originate from a study of cytomegalovirus exposure and HLA in healthy donors. Study-level information: As an earlier analysis found, some 170 million T cells yielded approximately 110 million unique TCR beta sequences. HLA-typed donors were the source of around 87 million unique TCRs, which an early data release held.

The PCR was carried out with 60 Vbeta primers and 13 Jbeta primers. TCRdb's table, derived via immunoSEQ multiplex PCR, lists solely in-frame clones and lacks some. This table has some 140,000 clones, roughly four fifths appearing once. Whole-study findings and limits: Among TCR beta chains, those listed as cytomegalovirus-associated numbered about 150. Most TCR sequences were seen very rarely across donors, but some public TCRs occurred in many.

The sequence was obtained from a woman between 45 and 65 years old in good health and CMV-seropositive. Sequenced material: PBMCs.

Here the CDR3 DNA reads TGCGCCAGCAGTCAAGACCGGGACAGAGATTCACCCCTCCACTTT. It codes for CASSQDRDRDSPLHF. V is TRBV23-1 and J is TRBJ1-6, with 7 bases that match TRBD1. TRBV23-1 is flagged as an ORF with uncertain function. The CDR3 extends over 15 amino acids. The V segment lost 2 bases and the J segment 8 bases; nucleotides outside the gene matches: 6.